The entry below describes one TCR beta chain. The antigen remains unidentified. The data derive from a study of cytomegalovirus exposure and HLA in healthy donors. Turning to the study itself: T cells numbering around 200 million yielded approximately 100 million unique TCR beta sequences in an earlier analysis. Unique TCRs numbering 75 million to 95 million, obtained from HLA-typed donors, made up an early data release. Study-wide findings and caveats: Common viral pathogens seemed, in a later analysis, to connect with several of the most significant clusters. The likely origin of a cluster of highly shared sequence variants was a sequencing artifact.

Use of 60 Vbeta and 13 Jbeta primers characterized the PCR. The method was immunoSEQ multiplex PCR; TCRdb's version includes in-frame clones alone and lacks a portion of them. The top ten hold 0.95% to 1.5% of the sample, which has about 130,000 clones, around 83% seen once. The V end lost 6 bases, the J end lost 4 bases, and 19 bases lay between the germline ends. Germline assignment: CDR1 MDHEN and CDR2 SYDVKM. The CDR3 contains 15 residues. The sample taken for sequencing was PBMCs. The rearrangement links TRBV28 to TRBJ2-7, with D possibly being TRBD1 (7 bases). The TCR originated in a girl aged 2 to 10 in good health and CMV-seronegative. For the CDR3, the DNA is TGTGCCAGCAGATTCAAGACAGGGACTCGGTACGAGCAGTACTTC. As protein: CASRFKTGTRYEQYF.